What follows are 30 T cell receptor beta chains derived from one specimen sequenced in a study of T-cell reconstitution after alpha-beta-depleted transplantation in children. TCRbeta library construction was performed incorporating unique molecular identifiers. Via MiXCR, TCRdb re-called the PCR reads, giving one row per CDR3 protein. Counted here are some 350,000 distinct CDR3 sequences, 16% occurring once; the ten biggest clones make up about 41%. The specimen comprised PBMCs, mostly from graft donor cells, sampled 360 days after TCRalphabeta/CD19-depleted stem cell transplant. These receptors originate from a male patient aged 2 to 9 who had a stem cell transplant for acute lymphoblastic leukemia, so the T cells may come from the graft donor.

This clonotype has ten or more counts. This chain connects TRBV7-2 to TRBJ2-1, with 13 bases aligning to TRBD2. The CDR3 sequence is 19 residues long. CDR1 and CDR2 from the germline V gene are SGHTA and FQGNSA. V dropped 2 bases and J dropped 8; count of bases not matched to a gene: 15. Here the CDR3 reads CASSLRGTSGRASAYEQFF. The CDR3 DNA reads as TGTGCCAGCAGCTTAAGGGGAACTAGCGGGAGGGCCTCTGCCTATGAGCAGTTCTTC.

This clonotype has just a few counts. The chain joins TRBV6-5 to TRBJ2-5, with D perhaps TRBD2 (6 bases). The V end lost 6 bases, the J end lost 5 bases, and 19 bases lay between the germline ends. The CDR3 is 15 residues long. Per germline, CDR1 MNHEY and CDR2 SVGAGI. The DNA of the CDR3 is TGTGCCAGCAGATATTCAGCAGGGACTGGGGAGACCCAGTACTTC. Residues: CASRYSAGTGETQYF.

This clonotype was counted only a few times. The gene calls are TRBV5-1 and TRBJ2-2; D ambiguous. Germline V gives CDR1 SGHRS, CDR2 YFSETQ. Trimming cost V 4 bases and J 4 bases, with 14 bases left between them. The CDR3 totals 15 residues. DNA for the CDR3: TGCGCCAGCAGCCAGGACGGGCGGAGCACCGGGGAGCTGTTTTTT. Translating it yields CASSQDGRSTGELFF.

This clonotype was seen more than once but under ten times. This chain uses TRBV9 with TRBJ2-7; D call uncertain. Trimming removed 1 base at V and 6 bases at J, with 8 bases between. CDR1 is SGDLS, CDR2 YYNGEE, per germline. This CDR3 contains 12 residues. CDR3 nucleotides: TGTGCCAGCAGCGTACTCCCGACCGAGCAGTACTTC. Amino acid sequence: CASSVLPTEQYF.

The rearrangement joins TRBV6-6 to TRBJ2-1, with TRBD1 matching over 9 bases. Germline V CDR1 and CDR2: MNHNY, SVGAGI (reference sequence). This CDR3 is 16 amino acids long. V dropped 7 bases and J dropped 8; count of bases not matched to a gene: 15. The CDR3 DNA reads as TGTGCCAGCACTATAGTACAGGGGGCGGTAGTATATGAGCAGTTCTTC. It codes for CASTIVQGAVVYEQFF.

This clonotype was seen a single time. This chain links TRBV29-1 with TRBJ1-2; D is uncertain. CDR3 size: 13 residues. Germline values: CDR1 SQVTM, CDR2 ANQGSEA. V lost 6 bases to trimming and J lost 2 bases, with 13 bases between them. DNA of the CDR3: TGCAGCGTCGTTCGGACGGAAAACTATGGCTACACCTTC. Its translation is CSVVRTENYGYTF.

This chain links TRBV2 with TRBJ2-7, with a possible D match to TRBD1 (5 bases). The CDR3 is made up of 14 amino acids. V dropped 3 bases and J dropped 2 bases, with 11 bases sitting between them. CDR1 is SNHLY, CDR2 FYNNEI, per germline. CDR3: CASSDPRAPYEQYF. DNA for the CDR3: TGTGCCAGCAGTGATCCCAGGGCCCCCTACGAGCAGTACTTC.

Many counts were recorded for this clonotype. V usage is TRBV29-1 and J usage is TRBJ2-2; TRBD1 is a possible D gene (5 bases). V lost 7 bases to trimming and J lost 6 bases, with 15 bases between them. CDR1 and CDR2 from the germline V gene are SQVTM and ANQGSEA. The CDR3 length is 13 residues. The DNA for the CDR3 is TGCAGCGCCAGGGTGGGGTTGGCCGGGGAGCTGTTTTTT. This encodes CSARVGLAGELFF.

This clonotype was seen a few times. The V call is TRBV20-1, the J call TRBJ2-7; 7 positions agree with TRBD2. J gave up 2 bases and V 6 bases, and 10 bases lay outside the gene matches. This CDR3 spans 14 amino acids. Looked up from germline, CDR1 is DFQATT and CDR2 is SNEGSKA (reference sequence). CDR3 loop: CSAQMGGGAYEQYF. DNA for the CDR3: TGCAGTGCCCAAATGGGGGGAGGGGCCTACGAGCAGTACTTC.

Comment on this clonotype: One end of the junction does not line up with germline, which may come from a read error. This rearrangement joins TRBV10-3 to TRBJ2-2; the D call may be TRBD1 or TRBD2 (7 bases each). From germline, CDR1 is ENHRY and CDR2 SYGVKD. This CDR3 is built from 13 residues. The CDR3 sequence: CAAGTAPTGELFF. The CDR3, as DNA: TGCGCAGCGGGGACAGCCCCCACCGGGGAGCTGTTTTTT.

This clonotype occurred many times. V is TRBV10-3 and J is TRBJ1-1; D not certain. Germline V gene sequence: CDR1 ENHRY, CDR2 SYGVKD. Deletions cut 2 bases from V and 7 bases from J, with 5 bases between. This CDR3 spans 11 amino acids. CDR3 in DNA: TGTGCCATCAGTGAGACCGGTGAAGCTTTCTTT. Translating it yields CAISETGEAFF.

The chain couples TRBV11-2 to TRBJ1-3; D not certain. V gave up 4 bases and J gave up 1 base, with 14 bases separating them. CDR1 SGHAT and CDR2 FQNNGV come from the germline V gene. The CDR3 spans 16 residues. The CDR3 DNA reads TGTGCCAGCAGCTGGGCTGGCGAATATTCTGGAAACACCATATATTTT. It specifies CASSWAGEYSGNTIYF.

This clonotype was recorded a few times. The V call is TRBV18, the J call TRBJ2-3, with TRBD2 matching 10 bases. The CDR3 has 17 amino acids. CDR1 and CDR2 (germline): KGHSH, LQKENI. The V segment lost 0 bases and the J segment 4 bases; nucleotides outside the gene matches: 7. CDR3 DNA sequence: TGTGCCAGCTCACCACCGAACCTAGCGGGAGTGGCAGATACGCAGTATTTT. Amino acids: CASSPPNLAGVADTQYF.

The sample holds many counts of this clonotype. DNA for the CDR3: TGTGCCAGCAGTGTAGACTACCTAGTTCTAGGGTACAATGAGCAGTTCTTC. It codes for CASSVDYLVLGYNEQFF. The chain combines TRBV28 with TRBJ2-1; weak D call: TRBD2 (5 bases). The CDR3 has 17 residues. V was shortened by 5 bases and J by 4 bases, with 21 bases between the two germline ends. From germline, CDR1 is MDHEN and CDR2 SYDVKM.

This clonotype was seen a few times. The chain recombines TRBV30 with TRBJ2-5; D tentatively fits TRBD1 or TRBD2 (5 bases each). Trimming removed 2 bases from V and 4 bases from J, with 20 bases in between. The germline CDR1 and CDR2 sequences are GTSNPN and SVGIG (reference sequence). This CDR3 has 16 amino acids. In nucleotides, the CDR3 is TGTGCCTGGAGTCTACTTGGGACCGCGAAGCGAGAGACCCAGTACTTC. Translated: CAWSLLGTAKRETQYF.

This clonotype was seen repeatedly, ten times or more. V gene TRBV5-1 combines with J gene TRBJ2-1; TRBD2 aligns across 11 bases. The length of the CDR3 is 15 residues. Looked up from germline, CDR1 is SGHRS and CDR2 is YFSETQ. Trimming removed 1 base from V and 6 bases from J; junction bases left unmatched: 3. The CDR3 region is CASSLTGLAANEQFF. In nucleotides, the CDR3 is TGCGCCAGCAGCTTGACGGGACTAGCGGCCAATGAGCAGTTCTTC.

J is TRBJ2-1 and V is TRBV29-1, with 9 bases aligning to TRBD2. Germline CDR1 is SQVTM and CDR2 is ANQGSEA. With 6 bases clipped from V and 7 bases from J, the junction kept 10 bases outside the gene matches. This CDR3 comprises 14 residues. This CDR3 reads CSVARAGGVNEQFF. The CDR3 DNA reads TGCAGCGTCGCTCGAGCGGGAGGTGTGAATGAGCAGTTCTTC.

This chain connects TRBV20-1 to TRBJ2-3; D gene uncertain. The CDR3 is 14 amino acids. CDR1 is DFQATT and CDR2 is SNEGSKA in the germline V gene (reference sequence). The germline V and J ends were trimmed by 5 bases and 0 bases, with 12 bases remaining between them. The CDR3 here is CSAQRRASTDTQYF. CDR3 in DNA: TGCAGTGCTCAGAGACGAGCTAGCACAGATACGCAGTATTTT.

This clonotype was recorded a few times. The chain has TRBV9 and TRBJ2-7; 9 nucleotides match TRBD1. CDR1 and CDR2 from the germline V gene are SGDLS and YYNGEE. The CDR3 has 15 amino acids. The trim removed 1 base at V and 2 bases at J, leaving 4 bases unmatched. The CDR3 loop is CASSVPTGGTYEQYF. CDR3 nucleotide sequence: TGTGCCAGCAGCGTACCGACAGGGGGGACCTACGAGCAGTACTTC.

The rearrangement uses TRBV4-1 and TRBJ2-5; 8 bases match TRBD1. The V segment lost 4 bases and the J segment 5 bases; nucleotides outside the gene matches: 9. This CDR3 region has 15 residues. CDR1 MGHRA and CDR2 YSYEKL come from the germline V gene. The CDR3 spells CASSLPTGDDETQYF. Here the CDR3 DNA reads TGCGCCAGCAGCCTTCCGACAGGGGATGATGAGACCCAGTACTTC.

This clonotype has only a few counts. The chain links TRBV12-3 or TRBV12-4 to TRBJ2-5, with D tentatively TRBD2 (7 bases). This CDR3 is built from 16 residues. V gave up 3 bases and J gave up 5 bases, with 19 bases separating them. The CDR3, as DNA: TGTGCCAGCAGTTTCCTCGGGGGGCACGATTTGGAGACCCAGTACTTC. Encoded protein: CASSFLGGHDLETQYF.

The chain joins TRBV29-1 to TRBJ2-3, with TRBD2 matching over 12 bases. CDR1 SQVTM and CDR2 ANQGSEA come from the germline V gene. This CDR3 is 14 amino acids long. Trimming at V came to 8 bases and at J to 11 bases, leaving 14 bases not matched to a gene. The chain's CDR3 is CSSRGLAGPSLQYF. CDR3 DNA: TGCAGCTCCAGGGGACTAGCGGGCCCTAGCCTGCAGTATTTT.

The chain has TRBV28 and TRBJ2-7; 9 bases match TRBD1. This CDR3 has 15 amino acids. V shed 10 bases and J 3 bases; nucleotides not matched to a gene: 13. CDR1 MDHEN and CDR2 SYDVKM come from the germline V gene. The CDR3 DNA sequence: TGTGCCACCAAACAACAGGGGGCGCCGGGCTACGAGCAGTACTTC. Translating gives CATKQQGAPGYEQYF.

The V gene is TRBV4-3, the J gene TRBJ2-3; the match to TRBD1 covers 11 bases. Germline V lookup: CDR1 LGHNA, CDR2 YSLEER. The trim removed 0 bases at V and 4 bases at J, leaving 3 bases unmatched. The length of the CDR3 is 16 residues. The CDR3 region has the DNA TGCGCCAGCAGCCAAGACGGACAGGGGGCAGCAGATACGCAGTATTTT. Translated: CASSQDGQGAADTQYF.

This clonotype has a handful of counts. The chain joins TRBV10-3 to TRBJ2-3; maybe TRBD1 (5 bases). V lost 6 bases and J lost 2, with 9 bases in between. CDR3 size: 13 residues. In germline, CDR1 is ENHRY, CDR2 SYGVKD. The CDR3 sequence is CAIRGRVTDTQYF. In DNA, the CDR3 is TGTGCCATCAGGGGCAGGGTCACAGATACGCAGTATTTT.

CDR3 in amino acids: CASSQDYGGFYEQYF. The DNA of the CDR3 is TGCGCCAGCAGCCAAGATTACGGAGGGTTCTACGAGCAGTACTTC. The V gene is TRBV4-3, the J gene TRBJ2-7, with a weak D call TRBD2 (6 bases). This CDR3 has 15 amino acids. V gave up 0 bases and J gave up 3 bases, with 12 bases separating them. Per the germline V gene, CDR1 is LGHNA and CDR2 is YSLEER.

The table lists this clonotype with a few counts. The genes are TRBV5-1 and TRBJ2-7; TRBD1 matches at 7 bases. The germline CDR1 and CDR2 sequences are SGHRS and YFSETQ. V lost 4 bases, J lost 0 bases, and 1 base stayed unmatched. The CDR3 runs 13 residues. The CDR3: CASSGTVSYEQYF. The CDR3, as DNA: TGCGCCAGCAGCGGGACAGTCTCCTACGAGCAGTACTTC. Full variable domain (missing parts from reference TRBV5-1 and TRBJ2-7): KAGVTQTPRYLIKTRGQQVTLSCSPISGHRSVSWYQQTPGQGLQFLFEYFSETQRNKGNFPGRFSGRQFSNSRSEMNVSTLELGDSALYLCASSGTVSYEQYFGPGTRLTVT.

This clonotype was recorded a few times. The V gene is TRBV29-1, the J gene TRBJ2-3; no definite D call. Trimming took 2 bases from V and 0 from J, leaving 18 bases between them. The CDR3 runs to 17 residues. In germline, CDR1 is SQVTM, CDR2 ANQGSEA. The CDR3 nucleotides read TGCAGCGTTGAAACGGTGTGGCGGACCCTGAGCACAGATACGCAGTATTTT. This encodes CSVETVWRTLSTDTQYF.

This clonotype appeared a few times. The chain recombines TRBV2 with TRBJ2-3; TRBD1 is a possible D gene (7 bases). V was shortened by 4 bases and J by 3 bases, with 14 bases between the two germline ends. Germline V gene sequence: CDR1 SNHLY, CDR2 FYNNEI. The CDR3 length is 15 residues. The DNA of the CDR3 is TGTGCCAGCAGTGTGGAGGGGGCGAGGACAGATACGCAGTATTTT. Translation gives CASSVEGARTDTQYF.

V usage is TRBV7-9 and J usage is TRBJ2-1; 13 nucleotides match TRBD2. The length of the CDR3 is 16 residues. The V gene end was trimmed by 4 bases and the J gene end by 3 bases; junction bases not matched to a gene: 3. Germline lookup yields CDR1 SEHNR and CDR2 FQNEAQ (reference sequence). CDR3 sequence reads: CASSWTSGSLYNEQFF. The CDR3 DNA sequence: TGTGCCAGCAGCTGGACTAGCGGGAGTCTCTACAATGAGCAGTTCTTC.